What follows describes a single TCR beta chain. The PCR had 60 Vbeta and 13 Jbeta primers. The assay was immunoSEQ multiplex PCR, and TCRdb's table has in-frame clones only and misses some. The sample holds more than 85,000 clones; approximately 76% are singletons and the top ten take 2% to 2.5%. Germline-derived CDR1 and CDR2 are SQVTM and ANQGSEA. V dropped 1 base and J dropped 3; count of bases not matched to a gene: 6. CDR3 length: 15 amino acids. This sample was included in a study of cytomegalovirus exposure and HLA in healthy donors. Sampled while nominally healthy, donors likely had unrecorded immune exposures.

This chain uses TRBV29-1 with TRBJ2-7, with TRBD1 matching over 10 bases. This TCR derives from a middle-aged man in good health and CMV-seronegative. Sequenced input: PBMCs. CDR3 nucleotide sequence: TGCAGCGTTGAAGGCGGGACAGGGGTGATCTACGAGCAGTACTTC. Translating it yields CSVEGGTGVIYEQYF.